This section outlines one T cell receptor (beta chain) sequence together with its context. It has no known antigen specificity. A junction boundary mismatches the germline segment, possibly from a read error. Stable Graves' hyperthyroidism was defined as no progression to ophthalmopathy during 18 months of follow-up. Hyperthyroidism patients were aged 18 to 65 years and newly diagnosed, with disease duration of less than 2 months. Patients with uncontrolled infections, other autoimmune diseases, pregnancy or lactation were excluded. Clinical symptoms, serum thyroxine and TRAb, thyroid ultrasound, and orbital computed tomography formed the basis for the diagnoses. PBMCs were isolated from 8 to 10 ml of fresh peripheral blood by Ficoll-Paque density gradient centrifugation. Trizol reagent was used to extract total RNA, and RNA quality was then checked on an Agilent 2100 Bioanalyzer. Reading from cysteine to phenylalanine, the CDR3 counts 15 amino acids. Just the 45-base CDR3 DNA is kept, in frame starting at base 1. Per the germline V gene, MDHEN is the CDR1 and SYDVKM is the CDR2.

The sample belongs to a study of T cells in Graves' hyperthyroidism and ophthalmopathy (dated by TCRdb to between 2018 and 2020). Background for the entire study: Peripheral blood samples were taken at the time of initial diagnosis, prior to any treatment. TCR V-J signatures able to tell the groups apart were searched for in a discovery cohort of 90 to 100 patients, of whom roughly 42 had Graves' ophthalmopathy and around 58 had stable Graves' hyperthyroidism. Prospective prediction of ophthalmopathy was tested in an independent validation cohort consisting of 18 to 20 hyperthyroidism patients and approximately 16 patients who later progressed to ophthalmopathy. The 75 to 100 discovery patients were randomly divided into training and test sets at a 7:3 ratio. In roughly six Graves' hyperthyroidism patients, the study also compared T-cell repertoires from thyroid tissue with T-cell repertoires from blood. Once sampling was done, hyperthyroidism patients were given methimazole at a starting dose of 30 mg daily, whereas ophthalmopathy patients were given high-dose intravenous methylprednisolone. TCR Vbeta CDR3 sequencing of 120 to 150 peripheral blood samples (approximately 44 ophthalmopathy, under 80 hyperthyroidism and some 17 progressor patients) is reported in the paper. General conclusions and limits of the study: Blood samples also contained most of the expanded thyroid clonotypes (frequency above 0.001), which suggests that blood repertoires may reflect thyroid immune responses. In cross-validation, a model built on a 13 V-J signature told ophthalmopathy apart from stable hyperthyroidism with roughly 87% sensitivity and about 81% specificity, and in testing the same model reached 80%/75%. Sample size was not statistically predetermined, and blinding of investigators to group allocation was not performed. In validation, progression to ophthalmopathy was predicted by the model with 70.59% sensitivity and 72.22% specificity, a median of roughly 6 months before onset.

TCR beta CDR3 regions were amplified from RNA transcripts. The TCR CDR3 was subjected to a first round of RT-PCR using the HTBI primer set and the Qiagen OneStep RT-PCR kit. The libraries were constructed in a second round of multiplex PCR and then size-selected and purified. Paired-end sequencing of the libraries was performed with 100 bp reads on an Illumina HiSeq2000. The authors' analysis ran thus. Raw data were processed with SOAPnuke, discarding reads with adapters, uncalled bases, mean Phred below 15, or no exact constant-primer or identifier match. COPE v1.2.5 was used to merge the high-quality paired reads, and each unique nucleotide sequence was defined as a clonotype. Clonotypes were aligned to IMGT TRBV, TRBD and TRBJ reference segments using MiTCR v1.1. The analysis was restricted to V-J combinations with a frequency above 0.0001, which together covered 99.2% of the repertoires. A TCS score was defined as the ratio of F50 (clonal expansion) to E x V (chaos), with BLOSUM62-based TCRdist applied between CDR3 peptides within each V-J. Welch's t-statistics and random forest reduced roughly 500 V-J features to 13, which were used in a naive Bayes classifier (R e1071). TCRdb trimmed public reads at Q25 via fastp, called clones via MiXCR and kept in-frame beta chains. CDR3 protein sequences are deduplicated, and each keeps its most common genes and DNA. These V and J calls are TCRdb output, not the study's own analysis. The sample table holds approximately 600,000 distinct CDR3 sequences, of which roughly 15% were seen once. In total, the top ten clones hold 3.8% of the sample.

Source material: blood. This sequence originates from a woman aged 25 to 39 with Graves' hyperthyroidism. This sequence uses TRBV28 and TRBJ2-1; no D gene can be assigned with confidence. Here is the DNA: TGTGCCAGCAGTTCCCGGCTAGGCCCCTACAATGAACAGTTCTTC. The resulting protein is CASSSRLGPYNEQFF. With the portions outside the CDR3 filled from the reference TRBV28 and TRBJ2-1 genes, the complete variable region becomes DVKVTQSSRYLVKRTGEKVFLECVQDMDHENMFWYRQDPGLGLRLIYFSYDVKMKEKGDIPEGYSVSREKKERFSLILESASTNQTSMYLCASSSRLGPYNEQFFGPGTRLTVL.